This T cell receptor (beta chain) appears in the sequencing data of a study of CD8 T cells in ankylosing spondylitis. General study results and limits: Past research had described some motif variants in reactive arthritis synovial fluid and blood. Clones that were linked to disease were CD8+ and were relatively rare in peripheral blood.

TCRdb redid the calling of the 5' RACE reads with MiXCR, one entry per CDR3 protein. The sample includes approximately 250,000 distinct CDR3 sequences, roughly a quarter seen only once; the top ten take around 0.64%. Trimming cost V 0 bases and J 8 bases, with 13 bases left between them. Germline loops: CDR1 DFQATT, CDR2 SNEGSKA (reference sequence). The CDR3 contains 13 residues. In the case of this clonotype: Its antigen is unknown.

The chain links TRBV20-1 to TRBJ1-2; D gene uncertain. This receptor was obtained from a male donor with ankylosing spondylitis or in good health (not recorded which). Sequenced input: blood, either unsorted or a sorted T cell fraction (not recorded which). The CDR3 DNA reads TGCAGTGCTAGAGATGCGGCCACCGTAGGCTACACCTTC. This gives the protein CSARDAATVGYTF.